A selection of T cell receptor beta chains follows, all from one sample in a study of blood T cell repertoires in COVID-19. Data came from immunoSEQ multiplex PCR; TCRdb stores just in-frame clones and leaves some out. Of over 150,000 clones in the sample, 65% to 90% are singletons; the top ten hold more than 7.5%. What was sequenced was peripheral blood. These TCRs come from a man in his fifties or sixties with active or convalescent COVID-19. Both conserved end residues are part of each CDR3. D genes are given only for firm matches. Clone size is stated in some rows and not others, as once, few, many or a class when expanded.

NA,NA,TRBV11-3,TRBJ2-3,CASSLGVGEDTQYF,TGTGCCAGCAGCTTAGGGGTCGGGGAGGATACGCAGTATTTT
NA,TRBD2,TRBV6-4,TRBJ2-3,CASSDSGGADTQYF,TGTGCCAGCAGTGACTCCGGGGGGGCAGATACGCAGTATTTT
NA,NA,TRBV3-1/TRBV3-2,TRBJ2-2,CASSQEGRTGELFF,TGTGCCAGCAGCCAAGAGGGCCGCACCGGGGAGCTGTTTTTT
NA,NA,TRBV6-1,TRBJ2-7,CASSEWAPQGQQYF,TGTGCCAGCAGTGAATGGGCACCTCAGGGTCAGCAGTACTTC
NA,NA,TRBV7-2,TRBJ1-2,CASSLQGLGSGYTF,TGTGCCAGCAGCTTGCAGGGGCTGGGGTCTGGCTACACCTTC
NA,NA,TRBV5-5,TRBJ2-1,CASSWTVNEQFF,TGTGCCAGCAGCTGGACAGTCAATGAGCAGTTCTTC
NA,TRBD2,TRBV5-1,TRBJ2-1,CASSLNLAVDYNEQFF,TGCGCCAGCAGCTTGAATCTAGCGGTGGACTACAATGAGCAGTTCTTC
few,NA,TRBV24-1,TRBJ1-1,CATSHPGAAGAFF,TGTGCCACCAGTCATCCAGGGGCTGCGGGAGCTTTCTTT
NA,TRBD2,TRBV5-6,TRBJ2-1,CASSPLGGGVLSNEQFF,TGTGCCAGCAGCCCCCTTGGCGGGGGGGTTTTGAGTAATGAGCAGTTCTTC
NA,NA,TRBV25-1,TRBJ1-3,CASSESLTVGNTIYF,TGTGCCAGCAGTGAATCCCTGACAGTCGGAAACACCATATATTTT
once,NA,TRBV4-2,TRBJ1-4,CASSQADSYEKLFF,TGTGCCAGCAGCCAAGCGGACAGCTATGAAAAACTGTTTTTT
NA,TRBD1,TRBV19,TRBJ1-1,CASSIGTGVSTEAFF,TGTGCCAGTAGTATCGGGACAGGGGTGAGCACTGAAGCTTTCTTT
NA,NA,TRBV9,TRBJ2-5,CASSVGTTQETQYF,TGTGCCAGCAGCGTCGGGACAACCCAAGAGACCCAGTACTTC
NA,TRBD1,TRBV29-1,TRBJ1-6,CSASDRAFGNSPLHF,TGCAGCGCCTCAGACAGGGCGTTTGGGAATTCACCCCTCCACTTT
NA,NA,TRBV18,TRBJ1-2,CASSPGWEVDGYTF,TGTGCCAGCTCACCAGGGTGGGAGGTTGATGGCTACACCTTC
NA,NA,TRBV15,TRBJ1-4,CAIRKPGATNEKLFF,TGTGCCATCCGGAAGCCGGGTGCAACTAATGAAAAACTGTTTTTT
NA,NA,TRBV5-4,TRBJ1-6,CASSLAVSGTNSPLHF,TGTGCCAGCAGCTTGGCCGTTTCGGGTACAAATTCACCCCTCCACTTT
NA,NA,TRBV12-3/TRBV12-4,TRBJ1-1,CASTPGGGTEAFF,TGTGCCAGCACACCGGGGGGCGGCACTGAAGCTTTCTTT
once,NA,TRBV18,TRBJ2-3,CASSPPSAADTQYF,TGTGCCAGCTCACCACCTTCAGCGGCAGATACGCAGTATTTT
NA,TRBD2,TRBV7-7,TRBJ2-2,CASSTTSGGAGGELFF,TGTGCCAGCAGCACCACTAGCGGGGGGGCTGGCGGGGAGCTGTTTTTT
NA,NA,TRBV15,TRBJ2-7,CATSRDQGSSYEQYF,TGTGCCACCAGCAGAGATCAGGGAAGCTCCTACGAGCAGTACTTC
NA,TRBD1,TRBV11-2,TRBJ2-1,CASSTDRVSYNEQFF,TGTGCCAGCAGCACCGACAGGGTCTCCTACAATGAGCAGTTCTTC
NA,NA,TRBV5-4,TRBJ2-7,CASSLDPETYEQYF,TGTGCCAGCAGCTTGGACCCGGAGACTTACGAGCAGTACTTC
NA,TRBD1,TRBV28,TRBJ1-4,CASRNPGQNNEKLFF,TGTGCCAGCAGAAACCCGGGACAGAATAATGAAAAACTGTTTTTT
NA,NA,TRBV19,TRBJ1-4,CASSVTLDAQVEKLFF,TGTGCCAGTAGTGTCACACTAGACGCCCAGGTGGAAAAACTGTTTTTT
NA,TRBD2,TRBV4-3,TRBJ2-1,CASSQVERGGRDEQFF,TGCGCCAGCAGCCAAGTGGAACGGGGGGGCCGGGATGAGCAGTTCTTC
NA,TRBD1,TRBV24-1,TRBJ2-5,CATSVTGGKTQYF,TGTGCCACCAGTGTTACAGGGGGAAAGACCCAGTACTTC
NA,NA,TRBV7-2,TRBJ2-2,CASSPVLSGELFF,TGTGCCAGCAGTCCAGTGCTTTCCGGGGAGCTGTTTTTT
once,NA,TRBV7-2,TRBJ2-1,CASSSGDGKDNEQFF,TGTGCCAGCAGCTCGGGGGATGGAAAGGACAATGAGCAGTTCTTC
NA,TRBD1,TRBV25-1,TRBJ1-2,CASSWSGGGYTF,TGTGCCAGCAGTTGGTCAGGGGGCGGCTACACCTTC
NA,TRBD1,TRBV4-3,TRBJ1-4,CASSQDPDRGREKLFF,TGCGCCAGCAGCCAAGACCCCGACAGGGGAAGGGAAAAACTGTTTTTT
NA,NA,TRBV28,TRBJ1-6,CASNAPAAGSPLHF,TGTGCCAGTAACGCTCCTGCGGCGGGTTCACCCCTCCACTTT
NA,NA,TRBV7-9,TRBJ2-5,CAGGNFGQETQYF,TGTGCCGGAGGGAACTTCGGACAAGAGACCCAGTACTTC
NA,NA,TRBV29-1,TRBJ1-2,CSVDERVGYGYTF,TGCAGCGTCGACGAGAGGGTTGGCTATGGCTACACCTTC
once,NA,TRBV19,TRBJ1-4,CASSITGTNEKLFF,TGTGCCAGTAGTATAACAGGGACTAATGAAAAACTGTTTTTT
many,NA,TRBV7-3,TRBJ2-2,CASSGRGEGELFF,TGTGCCAGCAGCGGGCGCGGGGAGGGGGAGCTGTTTTTT
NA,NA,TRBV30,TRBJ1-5,CAWGKGLQPQHF,TGTGCCTGGGGGAAGGGGCTTCAGCCCCAGCATTTT
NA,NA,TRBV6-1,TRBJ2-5,CASSEAGQRETQYF,TGTGCCAGCAGTGAAGCCGGACAGAGGGAGACCCAGTACTTC
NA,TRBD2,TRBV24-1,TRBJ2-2,CATSDSLGGLAGVGELFF,TGTGCCACCAGTGACTCCCTGGGGGGACTAGCGGGAGTGGGGGAGCTGTTTTTT
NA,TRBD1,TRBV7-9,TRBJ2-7,CASTLGQGAREQYF,TGTGCCAGCACCCTGGGACAGGGGGCGCGGGAGCAGTACTTC